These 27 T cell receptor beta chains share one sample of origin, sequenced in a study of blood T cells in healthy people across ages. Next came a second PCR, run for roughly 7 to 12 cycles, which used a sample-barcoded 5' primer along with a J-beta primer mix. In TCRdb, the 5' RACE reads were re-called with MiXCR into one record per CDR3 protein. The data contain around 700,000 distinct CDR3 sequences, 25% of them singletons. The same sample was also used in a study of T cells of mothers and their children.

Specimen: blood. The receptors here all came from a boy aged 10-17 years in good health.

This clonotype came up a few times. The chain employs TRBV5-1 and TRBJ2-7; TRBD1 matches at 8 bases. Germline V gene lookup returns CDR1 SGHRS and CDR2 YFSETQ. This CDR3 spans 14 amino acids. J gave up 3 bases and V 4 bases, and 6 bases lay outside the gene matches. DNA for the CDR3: TGCGCCAGCAGCACCGGACAGGGTGACTACGAGCAGTACTTC. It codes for CASSTGQGDYEQYF.

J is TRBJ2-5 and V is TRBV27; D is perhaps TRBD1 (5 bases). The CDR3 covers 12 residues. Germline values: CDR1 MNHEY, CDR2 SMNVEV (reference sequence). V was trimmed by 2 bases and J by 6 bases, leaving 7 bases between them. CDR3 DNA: TGTGCCAGCAGTTTAACAGGCAAGACCCAGTACTTC. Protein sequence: CASSLTGKTQYF.

CDR3 sequence reads: CASSYSIGQGANEQFF. The CDR3 bases are TGTGCCAGCAGTTACTCGATTGGACAGGGGGCCAATGAGCAGTTCTTC. This chain links TRBV6-2 or TRBV6-3 with TRBJ2-5, with 11 bases fitting TRBD1. The DNA matches TRBJ2-1 better at its end, which makes the J call doubtful. Per germline, CDR1 MNHEY and CDR2 SVGEGT. This CDR3 spans 16 amino acids.

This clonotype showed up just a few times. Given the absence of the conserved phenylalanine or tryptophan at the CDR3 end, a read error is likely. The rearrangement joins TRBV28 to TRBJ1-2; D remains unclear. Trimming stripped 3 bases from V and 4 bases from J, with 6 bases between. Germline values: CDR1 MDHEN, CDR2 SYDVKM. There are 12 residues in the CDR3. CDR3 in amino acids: CASSFSFYGYTL. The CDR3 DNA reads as TGTGCCAGCAGTTTTTCATTCTATGGCTACACCCTC.

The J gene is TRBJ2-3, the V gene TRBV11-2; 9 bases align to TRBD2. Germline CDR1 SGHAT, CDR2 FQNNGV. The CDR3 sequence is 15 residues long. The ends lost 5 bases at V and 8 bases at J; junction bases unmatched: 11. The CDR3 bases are TGTGCCAGCAGCCGGATTAGCGGGGGATATGGTACGCAGTATTTT. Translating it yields CASSRISGGYGTQYF.

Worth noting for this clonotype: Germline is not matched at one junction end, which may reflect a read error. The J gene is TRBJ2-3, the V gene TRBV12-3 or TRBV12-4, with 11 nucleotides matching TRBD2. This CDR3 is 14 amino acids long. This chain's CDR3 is CASSLAGGADTEYF. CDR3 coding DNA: TGTGCCAGCAGTCTAGCGGGAGGCGCAGATACGGAGTATTTT.

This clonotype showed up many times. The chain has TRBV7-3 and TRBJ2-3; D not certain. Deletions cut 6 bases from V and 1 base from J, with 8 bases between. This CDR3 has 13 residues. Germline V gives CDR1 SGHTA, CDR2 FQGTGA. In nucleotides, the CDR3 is TGTGCCAGCAGTTTATCTGGCACAGATACGCAGTATTTT. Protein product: CASSLSGTDTQYF.

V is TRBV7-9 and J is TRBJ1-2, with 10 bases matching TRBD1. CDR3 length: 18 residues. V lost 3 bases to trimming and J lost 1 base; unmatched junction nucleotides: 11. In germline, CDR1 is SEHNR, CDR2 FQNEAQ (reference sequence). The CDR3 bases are TGTGCCAGCAGCTTCGGCCGGGACAGGGGTGGATTTAACTATGGCTACACCTTC. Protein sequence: CASSFGRDRGGFNYGYTF.

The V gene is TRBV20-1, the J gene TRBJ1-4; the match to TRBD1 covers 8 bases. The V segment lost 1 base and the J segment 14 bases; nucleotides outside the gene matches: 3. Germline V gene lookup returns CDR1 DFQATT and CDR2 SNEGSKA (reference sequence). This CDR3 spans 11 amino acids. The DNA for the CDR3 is TGCAGTGCTAGAGTCTACAGGGGGCTGTTTTTT. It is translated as CSARVYRGLFF.

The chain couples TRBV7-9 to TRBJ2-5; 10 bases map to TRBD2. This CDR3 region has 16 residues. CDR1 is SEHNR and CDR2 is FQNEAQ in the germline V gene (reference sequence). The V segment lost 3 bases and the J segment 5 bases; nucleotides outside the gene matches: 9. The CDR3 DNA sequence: TGTGCCAGCAGCTTCATTAGCGGGGGGCCGGTGGAGACCCAGTACTTC. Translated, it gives CASSFISGGPVETQYF.

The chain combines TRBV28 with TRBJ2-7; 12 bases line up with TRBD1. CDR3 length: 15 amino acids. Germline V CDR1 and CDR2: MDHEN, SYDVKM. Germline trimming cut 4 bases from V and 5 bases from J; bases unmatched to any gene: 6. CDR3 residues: CASSSRGTGGDEQYF. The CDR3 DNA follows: TGTGCCAGCAGTTCCAGGGGGACAGGGGGCGACGAGCAGTACTTC.

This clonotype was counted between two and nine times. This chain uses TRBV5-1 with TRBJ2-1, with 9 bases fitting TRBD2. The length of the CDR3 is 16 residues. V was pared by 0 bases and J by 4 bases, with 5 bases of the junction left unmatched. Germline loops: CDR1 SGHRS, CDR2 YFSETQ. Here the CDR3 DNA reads TGCGCCAGCAGCTTGGCCACGACTAGCGGATACAATGAGCAGTTCTTC. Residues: CASSLATTSGYNEQFF.

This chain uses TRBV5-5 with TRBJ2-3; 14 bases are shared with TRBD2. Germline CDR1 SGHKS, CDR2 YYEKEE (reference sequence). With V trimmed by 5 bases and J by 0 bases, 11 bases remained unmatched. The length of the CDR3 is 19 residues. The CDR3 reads CASRPRGLAGDSSTDTQYF. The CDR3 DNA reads TGTGCCAGCAGACCGCGGGGACTAGCGGGAGACTCAAGCACAGATACGCAGTATTTT.

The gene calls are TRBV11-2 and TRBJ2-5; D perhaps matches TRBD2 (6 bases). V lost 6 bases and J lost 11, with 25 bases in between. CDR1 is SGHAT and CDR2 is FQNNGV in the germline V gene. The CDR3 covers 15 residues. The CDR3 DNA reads TGTGCCAGCAGACCTCCGGGACGACATAAACGGGAGCAGTACTTC. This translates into CASRPPGRHKREQYF.

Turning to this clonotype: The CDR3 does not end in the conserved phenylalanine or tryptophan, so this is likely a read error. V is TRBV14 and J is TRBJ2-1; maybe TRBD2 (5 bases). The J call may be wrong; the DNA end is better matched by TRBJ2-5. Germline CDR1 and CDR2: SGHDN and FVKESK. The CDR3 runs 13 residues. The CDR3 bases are TGTGCCAGCAGCCAAGGGACTTTGGGGACCCAGTACCTC. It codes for CASSQGTLGTQYL.

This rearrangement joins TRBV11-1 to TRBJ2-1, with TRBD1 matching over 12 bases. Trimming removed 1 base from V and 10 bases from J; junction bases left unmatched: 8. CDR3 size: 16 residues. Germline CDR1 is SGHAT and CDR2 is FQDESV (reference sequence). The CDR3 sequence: CASSLGPRDRGREQFF. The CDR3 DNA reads TGTGCCAGCAGCTTAGGACCCCGGGACAGGGGGCGCGAGCAGTTCTTC.

The CDR3 is CASSRGPLGDTGELFF. The CDR3 region has the DNA TGTGCCAGCAGTCGGGGCCCCTTGGGGGACACCGGGGAGCTGTTTTTT. The rearrangement joins TRBV27 to TRBJ2-2, with D possibly called TRBD1 or TRBD2 (5 bases each). Per germline, CDR1 MNHEY and CDR2 SMNVEV (reference sequence). Trimming left V 5 bases short and J 3 bases short, with 16 bases between. The CDR3 sequence is 16 residues long.

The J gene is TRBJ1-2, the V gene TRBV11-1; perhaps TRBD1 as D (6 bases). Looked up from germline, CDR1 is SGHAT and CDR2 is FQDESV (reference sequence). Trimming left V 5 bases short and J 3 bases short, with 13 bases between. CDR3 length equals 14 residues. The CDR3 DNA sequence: TGTGCCAGCAGCACGGATCGGACAGACTATGGCTACACCTTC. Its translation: CASSTDRTDYGYTF.

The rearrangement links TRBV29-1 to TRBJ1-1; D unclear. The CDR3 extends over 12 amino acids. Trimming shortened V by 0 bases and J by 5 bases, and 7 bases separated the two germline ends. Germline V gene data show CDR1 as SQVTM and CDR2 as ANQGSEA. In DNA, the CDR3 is TGCAGCGTTGAAGAAGGGCGAACTGAAGCTTTCTTT. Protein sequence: CSVEEGRTEAFF.

The CDR3 here is CASSHPGLAGGTYEQYF. As DNA, the CDR3 is TGTGCCAGCAGTCACCCGGGGCTAGCGGGAGGAACCTACGAGCAGTACTTC. V is TRBV28 and J is TRBJ2-7; TRBD2 matches 11 bases. The CDR3 is made up of 17 amino acids. The V segment lost 5 bases and the J segment 2 bases; nucleotides outside the gene matches: 11. Looked up from germline, CDR1 is MDHEN and CDR2 is SYDVKM.

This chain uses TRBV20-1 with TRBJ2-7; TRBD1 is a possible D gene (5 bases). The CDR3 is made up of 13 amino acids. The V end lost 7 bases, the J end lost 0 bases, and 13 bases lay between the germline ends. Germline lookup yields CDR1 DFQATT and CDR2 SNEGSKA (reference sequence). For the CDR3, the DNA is TGCAGTGGTCGGACACACAGCTCCTACGAGCAGTACTTC. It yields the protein CSGRTHSSYEQYF.

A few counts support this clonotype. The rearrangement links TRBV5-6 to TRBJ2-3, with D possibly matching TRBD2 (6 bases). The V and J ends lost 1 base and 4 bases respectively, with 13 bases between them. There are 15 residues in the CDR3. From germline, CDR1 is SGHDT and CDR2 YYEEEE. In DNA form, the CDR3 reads TGTGCCAGCAGCTTGCTCTCTAGCGCGTCAGATACGCAGTATTTT. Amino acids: CASSLLSSASDTQYF.

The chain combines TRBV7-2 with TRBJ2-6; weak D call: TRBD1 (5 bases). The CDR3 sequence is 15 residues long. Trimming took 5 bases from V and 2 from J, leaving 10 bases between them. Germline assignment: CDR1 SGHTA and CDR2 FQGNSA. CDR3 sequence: CASSVRQTGANVLTF. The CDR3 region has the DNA TGTGCCAGCAGCGTAAGACAGACTGGGGCCAACGTCCTGACTTTC.

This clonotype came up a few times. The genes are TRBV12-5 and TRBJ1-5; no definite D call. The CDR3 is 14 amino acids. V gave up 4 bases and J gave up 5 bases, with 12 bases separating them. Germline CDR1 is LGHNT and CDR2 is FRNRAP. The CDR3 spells CASGSLTEDQPQHF. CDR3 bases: TGTGCTAGTGGTTCGCTCACTGAGGATCAGCCCCAGCATTTT.

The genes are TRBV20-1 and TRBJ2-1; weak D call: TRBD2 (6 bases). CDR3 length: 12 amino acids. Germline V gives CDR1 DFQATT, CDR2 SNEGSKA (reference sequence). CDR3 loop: CRLTRSGNEQFF. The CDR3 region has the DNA TGCAGACTGACTAGATCCGGCAATGAGCAGTTCTTC.

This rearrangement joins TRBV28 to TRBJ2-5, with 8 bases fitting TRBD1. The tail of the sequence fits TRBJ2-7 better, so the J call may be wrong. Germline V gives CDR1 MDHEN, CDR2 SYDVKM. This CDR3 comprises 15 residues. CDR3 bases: TGTGCCAGCAGTTTAACGGGACAGGACCAGGACGAGCAGTACTTC. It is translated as CASSLTGQDQDEQYF.

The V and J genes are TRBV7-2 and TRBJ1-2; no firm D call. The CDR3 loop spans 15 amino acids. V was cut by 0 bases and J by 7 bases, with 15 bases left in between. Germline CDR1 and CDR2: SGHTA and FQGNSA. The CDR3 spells CASSLAVGLYSGYTF. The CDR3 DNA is TGTGCCAGCAGCTTAGCGGTCGGACTCTATTCTGGCTACACCTTC.